These 27 T cell receptor beta chains came from one sample sequenced in a study of technical replicates of blood from a few donors. Here immunoSEQ multiplex PCR was the method, and the copy in TCRdb shows in-frame clones only, minus some. This table holds about 82,000 clones, just over 95% found once. The sample comprised T cells isolated from PBMCs. These receptors were taken from a human donor in good health.

V gene TRBV12-5 combines with J gene TRBJ2-7; maybe TRBD1 (6 bases). Germline V gives CDR1 LGHNT, CDR2 FRNRAP. The CDR3 consists of 16 residues. V was clipped by 6 bases and J by 1 base, with 19 bases between them. For the CDR3, the DNA is TGTGCTAGTGGGCCTATGTCCTACAGGGATTCCTACGAGCAGTACTTC. Translating it yields CASGPMSYRDSYEQYF.

The rearrangement links TRBV5-1 to TRBJ2-3, with TRBD2 matching 7 bases. V lost 0 bases to trimming and J lost 2 bases; unmatched junction nucleotides: 6. The CDR3 spans 16 residues. The germline V gene has CDR1 SGHRS and CDR2 YFSETQ. The CDR3: CASSLGSGLTTDTQYF. For the CDR3, the DNA is TGCGCCAGCAGCTTGGGTAGCGGGCTTACCACAGATACGCAGTATTTT.

This clone came up once. The chain recombines TRBV5-1 with TRBJ2-7; the D gene is possibly TRBD2 (6 bases). Germline V gene sequence: CDR1 SGHRS, CDR2 YFSETQ. Trimming took off 0 bases at V and 1 base at J, with 14 bases between the two ends. The CDR3 contains 16 residues. The DNA of the CDR3 is TGCGCCAGCAGCTTGGCCCCGGGACTGACATCCTACGAGCAGTACTTC. This translates into CASSLAPGLTSYEQYF.

This chain links TRBV5-1 with TRBJ2-7; maybe TRBD1 (5 bases). This CDR3 is 14 amino acids long. Germline assignment: CDR1 SGHRS and CDR2 YFSETQ. V lost 4 bases and J 3 bases, leaving 14 bases between the germline ends. CDR3 coding DNA: TGCGCCAGCAGCCAGGGTAGTTCAGGCTACGAGCAGTACTTC. As protein: CASSQGSSGYEQYF.

The J gene is TRBJ1-1, the V gene TRBV5-1; the D is unclear. Germline lookup yields CDR1 SGHRS and CDR2 YFSETQ. This CDR3 is built from 14 residues. V was trimmed by 0 bases and J by 7 bases, leaving 13 bases between them. DNA for the CDR3: TGCGCCAGCAGCTTGGGCGAGTTTCGTCTTGAAGCTTTCTTT. It specifies CASSLGEFRLEAFF.

J is TRBJ1-2 and V is TRBV28; D unresolved. The CDR3 has 13 residues. Trimming took 9 bases from V and 0 from J, leaving 11 bases between them. Germline V gene data show CDR1 as MDHEN and CDR2 as SYDVKM. This CDR3 reads CASTIGANYGYTF. The DNA for the CDR3 is TGTGCCAGTACCATAGGAGCTAACTATGGCTACACCTTC.

The chain joins TRBV9 to TRBJ2-1; D remains unclear. CDR3 length: 12 residues. Between the trimmed V and J ends, which lost 3 bases and 13 bases, there was a span of 14 bases. CDR1 is SGDLS, CDR2 YYNGEE, per germline. CDR3 residues: CASSDPRHVQFF. In DNA form, the CDR3 reads TGTGCCAGCAGCGACCCCCGACATGTACAGTTCTTC.

This clone was seen just once. The chain uses TRBV9 and TRBJ2-1; TRBD2 agrees at 7 bases. V lost 4 bases, J lost 3 bases, and 7 bases stayed unmatched. This CDR3 has 15 residues. The germline CDR1 and CDR2 sequences are SGDLS and YYNGEE. The CDR3 coding sequence is TGTGCCAGCAGCTCATGGCTAGCGGACTACAATGAGCAGTTCTTC. Amino acid sequence: CASSSWLADYNEQFF.

The genes are TRBV29-1 and TRBJ1-2; D call uncertain. Germline V gene lookup returns CDR1 SQVTM and CDR2 ANQGSEA. Trimming left V 8 bases short and J 4 bases short, with 11 bases between. The CDR3 has 11 amino acids. This CDR3 is CSLSGIYGYTF. The CDR3 DNA follows: TGCAGCTTGTCGGGTATCTATGGCTACACCTTC.

The chain joins TRBV19 to TRBJ1-1; 8 positions agree with TRBD1. This CDR3 is built from 15 residues. The V segment lost 5 bases and the J segment 6 bases; nucleotides outside the gene matches: 11. The V gene's germline CDR1 is LNHDA and CDR2 SQIVND (reference sequence). CDR3 coding DNA: TGTGCCAGTAGTCCACGGACAGGGAGTCTGGCTGAAGCTTTCTTT. Its translation is CASSPRTGSLAEAFF.

The CDR3 coding sequence is TGTGCCAGCACAATGAACACTGAAGCTTTCTTT. It is translated as CASTMNTEAFF. The chain combines TRBV28 with TRBJ1-1; D is ambiguous. V lost 7 bases and J 0 bases, leaving 3 bases between the germline ends. This CDR3 has 11 amino acids. Germline values: CDR1 MDHEN, CDR2 SYDVKM.

This clone has just a few counts. The chain recombines TRBV7-9 with TRBJ2-2; D uncertain. The CDR3 has 13 amino acids. CDR1 is SEHNR, CDR2 FQNEAQ, per germline (reference sequence). V dropped 4 bases and J dropped 7 bases, with 10 bases sitting between them. The CDR3 sequence is CASSSLVVGELFF. CDR3 sequence (DNA): TGTGCCAGCAGCTCTCTAGTTGTCGGGGAGCTGTTTTTT.

This clone was seen a single time. This chain links TRBV4-1 with TRBJ2-1, with D unresolved. This CDR3 is built from 16 residues. Germline V gene sequence: CDR1 MGHRA, CDR2 YSYEKL. V lost 0 bases to trimming and J lost 4 bases, with 13 bases between them. The CDR3, as DNA: TGCGCCAGCAGCCAAGAAGGCGGTGCCCCTTACAATGAGCAGTTCTTC. Encoded protein: CASSQEGGAPYNEQFF.

The rearrangement links TRBV4-2 to TRBJ1-5; D is unclear. The CDR3 contains 14 residues. Germline loops: CDR1 LGHNA, CDR2 YNFKEQ. Trimming took 1 base from V and 2 from J, leaving 6 bases between them. CDR3: CASSQVTGNQPQHF. In DNA, the CDR3 is TGTGCCAGCAGCCAAGTCACGGGCAATCAGCCCCAGCATTTT.

The rearrangement joins TRBV5-1 to TRBJ2-3; a weak D match, TRBD1 (6 bases). CDR1 and CDR2 (germline): SGHRS, YFSETQ. The length of the CDR3 is 15 residues. Trimming stripped 4 bases from V and 1 base from J, with 13 bases between. In nucleotides, the CDR3 is TGCGCCAGCAGCATAGAGGACAGACGCACAGATACGCAGTATTTT. Encoded protein: CASSIEDRRTDTQYF.

As DNA, the CDR3 is TGTGCCAGCAGCCGAGGACAGTTTCAGTCCTACGAGCAGTACTTC. Translation gives CASSRGQFQSYEQYF. This chain connects TRBV27 to TRBJ2-7; D perhaps matches TRBD1 (6 bases). CDR1 and CDR2 from the germline V gene are MNHEY and SMNVEV (reference sequence). CDR3 size: 15 residues. The ends were cut back, 6 bases at V and 1 base at J, with 16 bases in the middle.

The chain joins TRBV27 to TRBJ1-2; D perhaps matches TRBD1 (5 bases). V was trimmed by 3 bases and J by 8 bases, leaving 10 bases between them. The length of the CDR3 is 12 residues. From germline, CDR1 is MNHEY and CDR2 SMNVEV (reference sequence). The CDR3 DNA reads as TGTGCCAGCAGTTTTTGGGGGGAAGGCTACACCTTC. Translating gives CASSFWGEGYTF.

The rearrangement links TRBV30 to TRBJ2-2, with a possible D match to TRBD2 (6 bases). V lost 5 bases to trimming and J lost 7 bases, with 11 bases between them. Germline CDR1 is GTSNPN and CDR2 is SVGIG (reference sequence). The CDR3 is made up of 12 amino acids. This CDR3 reads CAWGGSGGELFF. The CDR3 DNA reads as TGTGCCTGGGGAGGGAGTGGCGGGGAGCTGTTTTTT.

J is TRBJ1-1 and V is TRBV5-1, with 7 bases matching TRBD1. Germline V CDR1 and CDR2: SGHRS, YFSETQ. After removal of 5 bases from V and 7 bases from J, the junction contained 14 bases not matched to a gene. CDR3 length equals 15 residues. The CDR3 loop is CASRGDSFIADEAFF. As DNA, the CDR3 is TGCGCCAGCAGGGGGGACAGTTTTATCGCTGATGAAGCTTTCTTT.

The chain combines TRBV4-1 with TRBJ2-7, with 8 bases identical to TRBD2. Germline V CDR1 and CDR2: MGHRA, YSYEKL. The trim removed 1 base at V and 2 bases at J, leaving 7 bases unmatched. The CDR3 loop spans 16 amino acids. CDR3 coding DNA: TGCGCCAGCAGCCAAGGACTGACCGGGAGGGCCTACGAGCAGTACTTC. It encodes CASSQGLTGRAYEQYF.

This chain uses TRBV30 with TRBJ2-6; D is unclear. This CDR3 region has 14 residues. Trimming took off 5 bases at V and 0 bases at J, with 8 bases between the two ends. In germline, CDR1 is GTSNPN, CDR2 SVGIG (reference sequence). CDR3 in amino acids: CAWDSYSGANVLTF. The CDR3 DNA reads TGTGCCTGGGACTCTTACTCTGGGGCCAACGTCCTGACTTTC.

The chain couples TRBV29-1 to TRBJ2-3, with TRBD2 identical over 7 bases. Germline V gives CDR1 SQVTM, CDR2 ANQGSEA. The junction had 14 bases not matched to a gene; V was cut back by 5 bases and J by 0 bases. CDR3 length equals 17 residues. The CDR3 nucleotides read TGCAGCGTTAAAAGACCGACTAGCAGCTATAGCACAGATACGCAGTATTTT. Amino acids: CSVKRPTSSYSTDTQYF.

The V call is TRBV9, the J call TRBJ1-5; no clear D gene. With 3 bases removed from V and 6 bases from J, the gap between germline ends came to 13 bases. There are 14 residues in the CDR3. Germline-derived CDR1 and CDR2 are SGDLS and YYNGEE. The CDR3 DNA reads TGTGCCAGCAGCGGGAACGGGGTAGGTCAGCCCCAGCATTTT. Its protein is CASSGNGVGQPQHF.

The chain joins TRBV12-5 to TRBJ2-1, with D perhaps TRBD2 (5 bases). The V gene lost 0 bases and the J gene lost 4 bases, with 19 bases spanning the gap. The CDR3 runs 18 residues. Germline V gene sequence: CDR1 LGHNT, CDR2 FRNRAP. The CDR3 sequence: CASGLVRESLASYNEQFF. DNA for the CDR3: TGTGCTAGTGGTTTGGTACGTGAATCGCTAGCATCTTACAATGAGCAGTTCTTC. Using reference TRBV12-5 and TRBJ2-1 for the parts outside the CDR3, the full variable domain is DARVTQTPRHKVTEMGQEVTMRCQPILGHNTVFWYRQTMMQGLELLAYFRNRAPLDDSGMPKDRFSAEMPDATLATLKIQPSEPRDSAVYFCASGLVRESLASYNEQFFGPGTRLTVL.

The gene calls are TRBV4-2 and TRBJ2-7, with D uncertain. V was pared by 5 bases and J by 3 bases, with 11 bases between. The CDR3 is 13 residues long. Germline CDR1 and CDR2: LGHNA and YNFKEQ. The CDR3 nucleotides read TGTGCCAGCAGCGCCAACCTAGGCTACGAGCAGTACTTC. It codes for CASSANLGYEQYF.

This clone was seen a few times. The rearrangement uses TRBV30 and TRBJ1-1; unclear D gene. Germline V gives CDR1 GTSNPN, CDR2 SVGIG (reference sequence). The CDR3 is made up of 12 amino acids. Deletions cut 1 base from V and 3 bases from J, with 6 bases between. For the CDR3, the DNA is TGTGCCTGGAGTGACGGGGACACTGAAGCTTTCTTT. Its protein product is CAWSDGDTEAFF. The complete variable domain, with remaining parts taken from reference TRBV30 and TRBJ1-1, reads SQTIHQWPATLVQPVGSPLSLECTVEGTSNPNLYWYRQAAGRGLQLLFYSVGIGQISSEVPQNLSASRPQDRQFILSSKKLLLSDSGFYLCAWSDGDTEAFFGQGTRLTVV.

The CDR3 DNA is TGCGCCAGCAGCTTGGGACAGCGAGAGGAGCAGTTCTTC. Amino acids: CASSLGQREEQFF. The chain links TRBV5-1 to TRBJ2-1; TRBD1 might be the D (5 bases). Trimming pared 0 bases from V and 10 bases from J, leaving 11 bases between. Germline lookup yields CDR1 SGHRS and CDR2 YFSETQ. The CDR3 runs 13 residues.